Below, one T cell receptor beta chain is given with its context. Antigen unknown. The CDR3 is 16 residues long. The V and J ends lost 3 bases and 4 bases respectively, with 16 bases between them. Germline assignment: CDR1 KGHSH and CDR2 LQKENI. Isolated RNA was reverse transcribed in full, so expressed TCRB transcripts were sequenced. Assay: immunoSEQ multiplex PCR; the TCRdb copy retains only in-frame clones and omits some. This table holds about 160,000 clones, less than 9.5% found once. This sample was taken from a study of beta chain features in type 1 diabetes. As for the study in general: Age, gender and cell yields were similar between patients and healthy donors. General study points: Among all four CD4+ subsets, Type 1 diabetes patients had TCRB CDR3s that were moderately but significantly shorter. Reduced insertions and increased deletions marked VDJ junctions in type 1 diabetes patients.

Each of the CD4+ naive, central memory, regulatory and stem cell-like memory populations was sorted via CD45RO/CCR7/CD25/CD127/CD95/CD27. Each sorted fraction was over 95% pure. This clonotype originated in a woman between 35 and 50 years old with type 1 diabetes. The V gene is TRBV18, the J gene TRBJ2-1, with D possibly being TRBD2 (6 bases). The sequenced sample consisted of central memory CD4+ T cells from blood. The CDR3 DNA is TGTGCCAGCTCACCCCTGGGAGGACACCCATACAATGAGCAGTTCTTC. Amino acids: CASSPLGGHPYNEQFF.